The 9 T cell receptor beta chains given below trace back to one sample, sequenced in a study of shared clonotypes between healthy human individuals. Clones were sequenced by immunoSEQ multiplex PCR, and TCRdb holds only the in-frame ones, with some missing. The sample shows approximately 2,300,000 clones, under 95% of them seen only once. The sequencing input was naive CD4+ T cells from PBMCs. Stated subset: CD45RA+ positively selected. The source is a man aged 18 to 30 in good health. Some clones in this sample may be carry-over from other donors' samples.

V usage is TRBV5-1 and J usage is TRBJ1-1; possible D gene TRBD1, 6 bases. Looked up from germline, CDR1 is SGHRS and CDR2 is YFSETQ. V was trimmed by 7 bases and J by 3 bases, leaving 16 bases between them. The CDR3 is 14 amino acids. CDR3 DNA sequence: TGCGCCAGCGTTCTTCACAGGGTCGACACTGAAGCTTTCTTT. Translation: CASVLHRVDTEAFF. The full variable domain, with the rest looked up from reference TRBV5-1 and TRBJ1-1, is KAGVTQTPRYLIKTRGQQVTLSCSPISGHRSVSWYQQTPGQGLQFLFEYFSETQRNKGNFPGRFSGRQFSNSRSEMNVSTLELGDSALYLCASVLHRVDTEAFFGQGTRLTVV.

The rearrangement uses TRBV15 and TRBJ2-7, with D maybe TRBD1 (6 bases). Deletions cut 0 bases from V and 6 bases from J, with 15 bases between. The germline gives CDR1 LNHNV, CDR2 YYDKDF (reference sequence). This CDR3 region has 15 residues. The CDR3 DNA sequence: TGTGCCACCAGCAGAGATAACAGGGCATCCGGCGAGCAGTACTTC. Protein: CATSRDNRASGEQYF.

The chain couples TRBV12-5 to TRBJ1-2; TRBD1 aligns across 9 bases. Germline V CDR1 and CDR2: LGHNT, FRNRAP. Trimming cost V 6 bases and J 4 bases; bases outside gene matches: 3. CDR3 length: 13 residues. CDR3 loop: CASGQGAAYGYTF. CDR3 DNA sequence: TGTGCTAGTGGACAGGGGGCGGCCTATGGCTACACCTTC.

The J gene is TRBJ2-3, the V gene TRBV6-4, with D hard to call. Germline loops: CDR1 MRHNA, CDR2 SNTAGT. The CDR3 is 10 amino acids. V lost 7 bases and J lost 3, with 2 bases in between. CDR3 coding DNA: TGTGCCAGCAAAACAGATACGCAGTATTTT. Amino acids: CASKTDTQYF.

This sequence joins TRBV10-2 and TRBJ2-7, with D perhaps TRBD1 or TRBD2 (5 bases each). Trimming took off 7 bases at V and 0 bases at J, with 16 bases between the two ends. This CDR3 is built from 15 residues. Germline V gene data show CDR1 as WSHSY and CDR2 as SAAADI. The CDR3 loop is CASIDRDRRSYEQYF. The CDR3 region has the DNA TGCGCCAGCATAGACCGGGACCGACGCTCCTACGAGCAGTACTTC.

The V gene is TRBV5-1, the J gene TRBJ2-5; 10 nucleotides match TRBD2. The CDR3 covers 15 residues. From germline, CDR1 is SGHRS and CDR2 YFSETQ. Trimming at V came to 6 bases and at J to 5 bases, leaving 10 bases not matched to a gene. CDR3 sequence: CASMIAGTSEETQYF. The CDR3 DNA is TGCGCCAGCATGATCGCCGGGACTAGCGAGGAGACCCAGTACTTC.

The sample holds one count of this clone. The chain joins TRBV15 to TRBJ2-7; D perhaps matches TRBD1 (5 bases). Germline lookup yields CDR1 LNHNV and CDR2 YYDKDF (reference sequence). V gave up 1 base and J gave up 3 bases, with 10 bases separating them. This CDR3 has 14 amino acids. CDR3 in amino acids: CATSRVGARYEQYF. CDR3 nucleotide sequence: TGTGCCACCAGCAGAGTTGGGGCGCGCTACGAGCAGTACTTC.

With regard to this clone: Other nucleotide sequences in the sample specify the same CDR3. The V gene is TRBV7-2, the J gene TRBJ2-5; TRBD1 might be the D (7 bases). The germline gives CDR1 SGHTA, CDR2 FQGNSA. The CDR3 covers 14 residues. V lost 3 bases and J 2 bases, leaving 10 bases between the germline ends. In DNA form, the CDR3 reads TGTGCCAGCAGCTTGGCGGGACAGCAAGAGACCCAGTACTTC. It encodes CASSLAGQQETQYF.

The chain has TRBV7-6 and TRBJ2-3, with D maybe TRBD2 (6 bases). The V end lost 1 base, the J end lost 3 bases, and 8 bases lay between the germline ends. This CDR3 has 14 residues. CDR1 and CDR2 (germline): SGHVS, FNYEAQ. CDR3 protein: CASSLGRETDTQYF. As DNA, the CDR3 is TGTGCCAGCAGCTTAGGGAGGGAGACAGATACGCAGTATTTT. The variable domain in full, completed from reference TRBV7-6 and TRBJ2-3, reads GAGVSQSPRYKVTKRGQDVALRCDPISGHVSLYWYRQALGQGPEFLTYFNYEAQQDKSGLPNDRFSAERPEGSISTLTIQRTEQRDSAMYRCASSLGRETDTQYFGPGTRLTVL.